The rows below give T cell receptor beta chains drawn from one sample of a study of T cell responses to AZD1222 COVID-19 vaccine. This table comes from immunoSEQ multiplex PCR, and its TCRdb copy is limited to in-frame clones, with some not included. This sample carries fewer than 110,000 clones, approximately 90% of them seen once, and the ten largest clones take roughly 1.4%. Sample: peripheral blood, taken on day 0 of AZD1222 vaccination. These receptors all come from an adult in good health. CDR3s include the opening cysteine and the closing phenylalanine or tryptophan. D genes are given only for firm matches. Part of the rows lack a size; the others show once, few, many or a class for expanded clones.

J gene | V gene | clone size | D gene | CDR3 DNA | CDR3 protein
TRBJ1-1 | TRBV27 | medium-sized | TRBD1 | TGTGCCAGCAGTCCCCCGACAGGGGCGGAGGCTGAAGCTTTCTTT | CASSPPTGAEAEAFF
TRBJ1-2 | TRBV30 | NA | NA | TGTGCCTGGAGGCTTACAGACTATGGCTACACCTTC | CAWRLTDYGYTF
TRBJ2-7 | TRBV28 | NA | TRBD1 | TGTGCCAGCAGAAGTACAGGGGCCTACGAGCAGTACTTC | CASRSTGAYEQYF
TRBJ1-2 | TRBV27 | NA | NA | TGTGCCAGCAGTTTCTCCTCGAATCTCGGGCAGGGTACCCAAGCTAACTATGGCTACACCTTC | CASSFSSNLGQGTQANYGYTF
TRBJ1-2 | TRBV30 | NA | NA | TGTGCCTGGAGATGGCGTTCCCCTAACTATGGCTACACCTTC | CAWRWRSPNYGYTF
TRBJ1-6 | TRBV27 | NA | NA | TGTGCCAGCAGAATCTCAGGGTCTTATAATTCACCCCTCCACTTT | CASRISGSYNSPLHF
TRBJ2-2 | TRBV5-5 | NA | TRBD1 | TGTGCCAGCAGCCCCAAAGGACAGGACACCGGGGAGCTGTTTTTT | CASSPKGQDTGELFF
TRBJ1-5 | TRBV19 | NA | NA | TGTGCCAGTCAACAGGGCGGCGATCAGCCCCAGCATTTT | CASQQGGDQPQHF
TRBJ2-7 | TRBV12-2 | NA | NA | TGTGCAAGTCGCTCCGGGACTAGCGGGGGGGATAGATCCTCCTACGAGCAGTACTTC | CASRSGTSGGDRSSYEQYF
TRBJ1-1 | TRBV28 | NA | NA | TGTGCCAGCAGTCCCCCGAGCGGGGAAAACACTGAAGCTTTCTTT | CASSPPSGENTEAFF
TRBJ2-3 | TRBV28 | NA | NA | TGTGCCAGCACAGGGGTAGAAACAGATACGCAGTATTTT | CASTGVETDTQYF
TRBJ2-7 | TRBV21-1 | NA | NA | TGTGCCAGCAGCAAATTTCAGGATTCCTCCTACGAGCAGTACTTC | CASSKFQDSSYEQYF
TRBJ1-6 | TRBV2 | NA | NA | TGTGCCAGCACCTACGGGACTCCAGGACCCCTCCACTTT | CASTYGTPGPLHF
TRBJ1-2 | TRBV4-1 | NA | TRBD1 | TGCGCCAGCACCCCTTATTCCTGGACAGGGGACTATGGCTACACCTTC | CASTPYSWTGDYGYTF
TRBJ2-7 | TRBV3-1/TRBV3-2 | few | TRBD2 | TGTGCCAGCAGCCAGGGACTAGCGGCCTCCTACGAGCAGTACTTC | CASSQGLAASYEQYF
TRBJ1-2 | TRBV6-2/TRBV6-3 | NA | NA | TGTGCCAGCAGTTATCGGGCCATGAACTATGGCTACACCTTC | CASSYRAMNYGYTF
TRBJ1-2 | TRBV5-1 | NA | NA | TGCGCCAGCAGCTTGGAACCGGGTGGCGATGGCTACACCTTC | CASSLEPGGDGYTF
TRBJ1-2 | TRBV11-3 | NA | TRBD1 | TGTGCCAGCAGCTTCTCCGGGACAGCTAACTATGGCTACACCTTC | CASSFSGTANYGYTF
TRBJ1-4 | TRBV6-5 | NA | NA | TGTGCCGTAGGCAGGGACCGTGAAAAACTGTTTTTT | CAVGRDREKLFF
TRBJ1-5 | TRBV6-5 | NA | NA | TGTGCCAGCAGTCCGATACAGGGTAGCAATCAGCCCCAGCATTTT | CASSPIQGSNQPQHF
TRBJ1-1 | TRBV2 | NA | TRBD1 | TGTGCCAGCAGGGACAGGGGGCCCACTGAAGCTTTCTTT | CASRDRGPTEAFF
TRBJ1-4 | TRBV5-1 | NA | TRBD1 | TGCGCCAGCAGCTTGGGGTTGGGACAGGATTATATAAATGAAAAACTGTTTTTT | CASSLGLGQDYINEKLFF
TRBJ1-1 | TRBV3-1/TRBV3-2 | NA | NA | TGTGCCAGCAGCCATCCTCGACACCCGAACACTGAAGCTTTCTTT | CASSHPRHPNTEAFF
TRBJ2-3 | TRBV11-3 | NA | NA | TGTGCCAGCAGCCCCGGTGGCTCAAGGACAGATACGCAGTATTTT | CASSPGGSRTDTQYF
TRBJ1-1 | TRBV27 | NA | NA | TGTGCCAGTTGTCTCGTTCCTGGGGGGGATGCTTTCTTT | CASCLVPGGDAFF
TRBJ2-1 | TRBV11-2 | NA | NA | TGTGCCAGCAGCTTAGACGTACCGGATGAGCAGTTCTTC | CASSLDVPDEQFF
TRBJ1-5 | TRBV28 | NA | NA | TGTGCCAGCACCTTGGAGGCTAATCAGCCCCAGCATTTT | CASTLEANQPQHF
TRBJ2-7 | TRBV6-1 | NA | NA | TGTGCCAGCAGTGGTGTGGTGGCAGGGTTTTCCTACGAGCAGTACTTC | CASSGVVAGFSYEQYF
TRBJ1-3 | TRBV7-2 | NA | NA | TGTGCCAGCAGCCCAGTAGGCGGAAACACCATATATTTT | CASSPVGGNTIYF
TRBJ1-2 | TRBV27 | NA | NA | TGTGCCAGCAGTTTATCCCGCGTCAGTTGGGATGGCTACACCTTC | CASSLSRVSWDGYTF
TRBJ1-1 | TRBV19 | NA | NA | TGTGCCAGTCACCCCTCGCGGGGCAGGGACACTGAAGCTTTCTTT | CASHPSRGRDTEAFF
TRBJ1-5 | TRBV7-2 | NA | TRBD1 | TGTGCCAGCAGCTCGACAGGGGGCAATCAGCCCCAGCATTTT | CASSSTGGNQPQHF
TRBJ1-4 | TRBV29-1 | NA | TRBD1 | TGCAGCGTTCACCCGTCAGGGGGCGGTGGTGAAAAACTGTTTTTT | CSVHPSGGGGEKLFF
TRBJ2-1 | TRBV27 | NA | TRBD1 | TGTGCCAGCAGTCGACAGGGCCCCTACAATGAGCAGTTCTTC | CASSRQGPYNEQFF
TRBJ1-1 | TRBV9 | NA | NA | TGTGCCAGCAGCGTAGACGGGGCCTTGAACACTGAAGCTTTCTTT | CASSVDGALNTEAFF
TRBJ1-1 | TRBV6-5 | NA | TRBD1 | TGTGCCAGCAGCAGGGACAGCAACACTGAAGCTTTCTTT | CASSRDSNTEAFF